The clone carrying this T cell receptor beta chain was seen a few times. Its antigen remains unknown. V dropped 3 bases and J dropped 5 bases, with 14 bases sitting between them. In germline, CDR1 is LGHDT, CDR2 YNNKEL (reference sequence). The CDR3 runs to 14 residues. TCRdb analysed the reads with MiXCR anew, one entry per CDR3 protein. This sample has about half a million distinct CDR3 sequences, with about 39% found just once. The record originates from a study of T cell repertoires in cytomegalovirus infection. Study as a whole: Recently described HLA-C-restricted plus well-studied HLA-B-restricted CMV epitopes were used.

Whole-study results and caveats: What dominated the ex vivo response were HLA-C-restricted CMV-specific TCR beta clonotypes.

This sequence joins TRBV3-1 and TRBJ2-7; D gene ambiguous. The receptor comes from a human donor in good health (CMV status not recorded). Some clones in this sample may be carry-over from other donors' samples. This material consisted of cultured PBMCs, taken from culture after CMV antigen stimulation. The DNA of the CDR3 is TGTGCCAGCAGCCAGTCAGCCGCAGGAGACGAGCAGTACTTC. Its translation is CASSQSAAGDEQYF.